A single sample gave rise to the 8 T cell receptor beta chains below, sequenced in a study of cytomegalovirus exposure and HLA in healthy donors (dated by TCRdb to 2016 to 2017). Library construction relied on the immunoSEQ multiplex PCR assay. For the multiplex PCR, a mixture combining 60 forward primers for TCR Vbeta segments and 13 reverse primers for TCR Jbeta segments was used. The source is immuneACCESS, and TCRdb retained only in-frame sequences with V and J called. Part of the clones is not carried over; for the studies checked, unresolved V genes explain less than half of this, and the remainder is unexplained. The sample includes roughly 130,000 clones, with around 8.5% observed a single time. Less than 7% of the sample is taken by the ten largest. Sequenced material: PBMCs. The receptors were sampled from a man aged 35 to 55 in good health and CMV-seronegative.

This clone came up a few times. The chain couples TRBV19 to TRBJ1-1, with D possibly matching TRBD1 (6 bases). V lost 4 bases and J lost 1, with 7 bases in between. This CDR3 spans 13 amino acids. Germline loops: CDR1 LNHDA, CDR2 SQIVND (reference sequence). The CDR3 sequence: CASSTGANTEAFF. The CDR3 nucleotides read TGTGCCAGTAGTACAGGGGCGAACACTGAAGCTTTCTTT.

The V and J genes are TRBV6-1 and TRBJ1-1; D uncertain. Germline CDR1 reads MNHNS; CDR2 reads SASEGT. V was cut by 6 bases and J by 0 bases, with 5 bases left in between. The CDR3 totals 12 residues. CDR3 in DNA: TGTGCCAGCAGCAGGTTGAACACTGAAGCTTTCTTT. This encodes CASSRLNTEAFF.

This clone showed up just a few times. This rearrangement joins TRBV5-6 to TRBJ1-1, with D perhaps matching TRBD1 (5 bases). The ends were cut back, 0 bases at V and 3 bases at J, with 9 bases in the middle. CDR3 length: 14 amino acids. Germline V CDR1 and CDR2: SGHDT, YYEEEE. CDR3 DNA sequence: TGTGCCAGCAGCTTGGCCGGGGGGGACACTGAAGCTTTCTTT. Translation gives CASSLAGGDTEAFF.

The chain joins TRBV19 to TRBJ2-3; tentative D call: TRBD2 (5 bases). CDR1 and CDR2 from the germline V gene are LNHDA and SQIVND (reference sequence). Deletions cut 1 base from V and 2 bases from J, with 13 bases between. The CDR3 has 16 residues. The CDR3 DNA sequence: TGTGCCAGTAGTATAGGGAGAGGGTTAAACACAGATACGCAGTATTTT. This sequence encodes CASSIGRGLNTDTQYF.

There are a few counts of this clone. The chain combines TRBV9 with TRBJ1-2; the D gene is possibly TRBD1 (6 bases). CDR3 length: 17 amino acids. The V gene lost 1 base and the J gene lost 2 bases, with 18 bases spanning the gap. Per the germline V gene, CDR1 is SGDLS and CDR2 is YYNGEE. The CDR3 coding sequence is TGTGCCAGCAGCGTAAATTATGTAACAGGGAAAAACTATGGCTACACCTTC. Protein: CASSVNYVTGKNYGYTF.

This clone was recorded a few times. This chain links TRBV10-3 with TRBJ2-5, with D perhaps TRBD1 (6 bases). The CDR3 runs to 15 residues. With 4 bases removed from V and 5 bases from J, the gap between germline ends came to 17 bases. From germline, CDR1 is ENHRY and CDR2 SYGVKD. CDR3: CAISGPGHLAETQYF. The CDR3, as DNA: TGTGCCATCAGTGGCCCGGGACACCTTGCGGAGACCCAGTACTTC.

In its sample, this clone ranks as medium-sized (0.01 to 0.1%). J is TRBJ2-1 and V is TRBV29-1; 10 bases agree with TRBD2. V gave up 6 bases and J gave up 3 bases; unmatched junction bases: 5. The CDR3 runs 14 residues. Per the germline V gene, CDR1 is SQVTM and CDR2 is ANQGSEA. CDR3 sequence reads: CSVLLAGYYNEQFF. The CDR3 nucleotides read TGCAGCGTCTTACTAGCGGGGTACTACAATGAGCAGTTCTTC.

V usage is TRBV15 and J usage is TRBJ2-5; 7 bases line up with TRBD1. The end of the DNA aligns better with TRBJ2-7, so the J call may be wrong. Germline loops: CDR1 LNHNV, CDR2 YYDKDF (reference sequence). This CDR3 comprises 16 residues. CDR3 bases: TGTGCCACCAGCAGAGGTAGGGCCGAAAGGGGGCCCGAGCAGTACTTC. It codes for CATSRGRAERGPEQYF.